The sequence of this TCR beta chain was determined in a study of human T cells and chemical hapten exposure. Regarding the study as a whole: With regard to DPC sensitization, TCRs above 1 in 1000 frequency did not change.

Time point specified: patch test 3, about 24 weeks after DPC sensitization. Treatment here: therapeutic diphenylcyclopropenone sensitization with weekly scalp DPC. This clonotype occurred a few times. Its antigen is not identified. The CDR3 sequence is 19 residues long. The trim removed 1 base at V and 5 bases at J, leaving 13 bases unmatched. Germline lookup yields CDR1 MNHEY and CDR2 SMNVEV (reference sequence). MiXCR was run by TCRdb on the RACE reads, yielding one entry per CDR3 protein. Of 100,000 to 150,000 distinct CDR3 sequences listed, 11% are singletons. The TCR was taken from a woman aged 50 to 60 with alopecia areata. Some clones in this sample may be carry-over from other donors' samples. This chain links TRBV27 with TRBJ2-3; 12 nucleotides align to TRBD1. The sample here was whole blood, taken in connection with sensitization to the hapten diphenylcyclopropenone (DPC). The CDR3 DNA reads TGTGCCAGCAGTTTATTTCAGGAAGGGACAGGGGGCAAGGGAGATACGCAGTATTTT. Its protein is CASSLFQEGTGGKGDTQYF.